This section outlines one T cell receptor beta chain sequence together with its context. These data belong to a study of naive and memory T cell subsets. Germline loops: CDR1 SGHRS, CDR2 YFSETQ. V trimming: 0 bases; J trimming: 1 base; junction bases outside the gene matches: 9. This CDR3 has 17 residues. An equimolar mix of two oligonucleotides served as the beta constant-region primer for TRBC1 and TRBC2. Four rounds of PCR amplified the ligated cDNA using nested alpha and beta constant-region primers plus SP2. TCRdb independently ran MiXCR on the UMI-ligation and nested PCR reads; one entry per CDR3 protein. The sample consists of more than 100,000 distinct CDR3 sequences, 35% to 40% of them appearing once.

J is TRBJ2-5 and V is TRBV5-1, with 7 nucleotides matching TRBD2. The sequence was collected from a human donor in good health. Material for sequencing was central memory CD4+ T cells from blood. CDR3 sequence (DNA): TGCGCCAGCAGCTTGGTTAGGGGAGGGAGCAGCCAAGAGACCCAGTACTTC. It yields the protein CASSLVRGGSSQETQYF.